Listed below are T cell receptor beta chains from one sample, sequenced in a study of CD8 T cells in ankylosing spondylitis. TCRdb ran MiXCR on the 5' RACE reads and lists one entry per CDR3 protein. The data contain 750,000 to 850,000 distinct CDR3 sequences, about an eighth of them seen just once; the ten biggest clones take up less than 0.65%. Specimen: blood, either unsorted or a sorted T cell fraction (not recorded which). These receptors originate from a male donor with ankylosing spondylitis. Both conserved end residues are trimmed from each CDR3. A D gene is named only where the DNA matches it firmly.

d_gene | j_gene | v_gene | CDR3aa
TRBD2 | TRBJ2-4 | TRBV6-2/TRBV6-3 | ASSQRGGLEGIQY
TRBD2 | TRBJ2-1 | TRBV5-1 | ASRLAGYFNEQF
- | TRBJ2-3 | TRBV4-2 | ASSQDPLVTNTQY
TRBD2 | TRBJ2-3 | TRBV20-1 | SAARRGDTQY
- | TRBJ1-1 | TRBV20-1 | SVISGWDTEAF
- | TRBJ1-5 | TRBV20-1 | SARGSAVEGSNQPQH
- | TRBJ1-2 | TRBV4-2 | ASSQDESGRYGYT
- | TRBJ1-6 | TRBV7-2 | ASSRGQSYNSPLH
- | TRBJ2-1 | TRBV5-1 | ASSLEGDWYNEQF
- | TRBJ2-6 | TRBV6-5 | ASSYDVGANVLT
TRBD1 | TRBJ2-5 | TRBV27 | ASSFSINPGTGARETQY
TRBD2 | TRBJ2-1 | TRBV30 | AWMTRLAGGNEQF
- | TRBJ2-5 | TRBV18 | ASSPRGQPETQY
- | TRBJ1-5 | TRBV28 | ASSPPGSANQPQH
- | TRBJ2-6 | TRBV6-1 | ASSRTGPLSGANVLT
- | TRBJ2-6 | TRBV4-1 | ASSQVNLRGRTGANVLT
TRBD1 | TRBJ2-7 | TRBV7-2 | ASSWDRFSYEQY
TRBD1 | TRBJ2-7 | TRBV20-1 | SARGTGGSHEQY
TRBD2 | TRBJ2-3 | TRBV7-2 | ASSQQRGGDTQY
- | TRBJ2-1 | TRBV2 | ASSEYIYNEQF
TRBD1 | TRBJ1-1 | TRBV29-1 | SVPGQGWNTEAF
TRBD1 | TRBJ2-1 | TRBV12-3/TRBV12-4 | ASSGPRQGDLREQF